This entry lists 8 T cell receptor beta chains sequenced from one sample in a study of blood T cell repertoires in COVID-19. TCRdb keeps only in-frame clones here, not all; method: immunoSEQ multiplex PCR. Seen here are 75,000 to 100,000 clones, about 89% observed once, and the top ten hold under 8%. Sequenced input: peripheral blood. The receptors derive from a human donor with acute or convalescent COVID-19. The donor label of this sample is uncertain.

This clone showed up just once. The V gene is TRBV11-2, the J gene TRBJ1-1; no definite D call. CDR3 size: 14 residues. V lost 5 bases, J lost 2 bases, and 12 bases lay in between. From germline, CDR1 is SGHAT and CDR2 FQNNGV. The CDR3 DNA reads TGTGCCAGCAGCGTACTACGAGCCAACACTGAAGCTTTCTTT. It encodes CASSVLRANTEAFF.

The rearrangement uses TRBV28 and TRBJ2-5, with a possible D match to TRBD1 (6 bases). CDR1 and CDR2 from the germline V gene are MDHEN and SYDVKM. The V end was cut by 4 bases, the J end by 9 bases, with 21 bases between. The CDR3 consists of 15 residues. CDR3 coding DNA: TGTGCCAGCAGTTCCTCCGCCCCAAGGGGGTTGGCCCAGTACTTC. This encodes CASSSSAPRGLAQYF.

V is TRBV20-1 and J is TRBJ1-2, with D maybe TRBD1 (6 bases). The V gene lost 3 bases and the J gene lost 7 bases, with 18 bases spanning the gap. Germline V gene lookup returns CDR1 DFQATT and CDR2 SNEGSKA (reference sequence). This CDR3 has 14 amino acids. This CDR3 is CSASRQGTSGGYTF. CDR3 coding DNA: TGCAGTGCTAGTCGGCAGGGGACCTCGGGTGGCTACACCTTC.

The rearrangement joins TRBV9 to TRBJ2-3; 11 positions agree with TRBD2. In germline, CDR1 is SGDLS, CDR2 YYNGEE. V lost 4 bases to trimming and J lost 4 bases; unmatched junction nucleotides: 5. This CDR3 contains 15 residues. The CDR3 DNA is TGTGCCAGCAGCCCGGTAGCGGGGGGGTCAGATACGCAGTATTTT. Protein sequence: CASSPVAGGSDTQYF. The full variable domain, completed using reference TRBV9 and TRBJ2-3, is DSGVTQTPKHLITATGQRVTLRCSPRSGDLSVYWYQQSLDQGLQFLIQYYNGEERAKGNILERFSAQQFPDLHSELNLSSLELGDSALYFCASSPVAGGSDTQYFGPGTRLTVL.

The CDR3: CASSPRTGGNTEAFF. The CDR3 DNA reads TGCGCCAGCAGCCCCAGGACAGGAGGGAACACTGAAGCTTTCTTT. V gene TRBV5-1 combines with J gene TRBJ1-1; 7 nucleotides align to TRBD1. The V gene end was trimmed by 4 bases and the J gene end by 1 base; junction bases not matched to a gene: 7. CDR1 is SGHRS, CDR2 YFSETQ, per germline. The CDR3 loop spans 15 amino acids.

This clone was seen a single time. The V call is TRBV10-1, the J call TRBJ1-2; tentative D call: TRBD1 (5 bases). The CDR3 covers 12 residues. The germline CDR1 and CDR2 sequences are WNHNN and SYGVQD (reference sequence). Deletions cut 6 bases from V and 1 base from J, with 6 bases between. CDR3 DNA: TGCGCCAGCAGGGGGCGTAACTATGGCTACACCTTC. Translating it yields CASRGRNYGYTF.

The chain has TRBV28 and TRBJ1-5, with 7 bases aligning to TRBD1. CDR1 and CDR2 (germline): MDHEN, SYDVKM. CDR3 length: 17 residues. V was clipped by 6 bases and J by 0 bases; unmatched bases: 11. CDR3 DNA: TGTGCCAGCAGCCGACCCCTCGGACAGGTTAGCAATCAGCCCCAGCATTTT. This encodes CASSRPLGQVSNQPQHF. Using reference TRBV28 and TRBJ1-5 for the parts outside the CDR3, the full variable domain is DVKVTQSSRYLVKRTGEKVFLECVQDMDHENMFWYRQDPGLGLRLIYFSYDVKMKEKGDIPEGYSVSREKKERFSLILESASTNQTSMYLCASSRPLGQVSNQPQHFGDGTRLSIL.

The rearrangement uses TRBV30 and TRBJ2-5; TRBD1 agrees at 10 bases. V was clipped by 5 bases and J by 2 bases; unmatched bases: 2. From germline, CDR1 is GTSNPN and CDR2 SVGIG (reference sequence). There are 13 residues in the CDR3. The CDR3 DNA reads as TGTGCCTGGGGGACAGGGGTACAAGAGACCCAGTACTTC. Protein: CAWGTGVQETQYF. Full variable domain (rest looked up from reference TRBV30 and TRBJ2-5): SQTIHQWPATLVQPVGSPLSLECTVEGTSNPNLYWYRQAAGRGLQLLFYSVGIGQISSEVPQNLSASRPQDRQFILSSKKLLLSDSGFYLCAWGTGVQETQYFGPGTRLLVL.